This TCR delta chain is from a study of gamma-delta chains in newborns, infants, children. Study summary: Microbial exposure reportedly drives polyclonal innate γδ T cell expansion after birth.

Trimming took 6 bases from V and 0 from J; bases not matched to a gene: 7. There are 16 residues in the CDR3. The germline V gene has CDR1 GEAIGNYY and CDR2 EKD. This clone qualifies as large. TCRdb called clones anew from the reads with CATT. This sample carries several thousand delta-chain clones, 4% to 5% of them seen once, and the ten largest clones take 4.5% to 6.5%. The clonotype comes from a child who was a newborn, infant or young child, either healthy, febrile or measles-vaccinated (not recorded which). The sample comprised blood. This chain joins TRDV2 and TRDJ1; 12 nucleotides align to TRDD3. The DNA of the CDR3 is TGTGCCTGTCTAAGACTGGGGGATACCTACACCGATAAACTCATCTTT. It translates to CACLRLGDTYTDKLIF.